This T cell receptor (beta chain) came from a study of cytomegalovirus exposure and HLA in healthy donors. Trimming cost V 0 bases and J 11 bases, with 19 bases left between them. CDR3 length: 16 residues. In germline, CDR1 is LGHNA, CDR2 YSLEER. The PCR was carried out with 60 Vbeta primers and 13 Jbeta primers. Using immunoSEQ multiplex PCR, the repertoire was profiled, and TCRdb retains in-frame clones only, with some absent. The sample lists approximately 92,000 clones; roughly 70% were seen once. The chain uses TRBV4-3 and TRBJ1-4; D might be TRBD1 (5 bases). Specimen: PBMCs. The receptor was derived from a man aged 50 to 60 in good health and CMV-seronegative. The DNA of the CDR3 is TGCGCCAGCAGCCAAGATGACAGCCTCCTGGGGGGGAAACTGTTTTTT. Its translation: CASSQDDSLLGGKLFF.